These 10 T cell receptor beta chains were sequenced from one sample in a study of cytomegalovirus exposure and HLA in healthy donors. Data came from immunoSEQ multiplex PCR; TCRdb stores just in-frame clones and leaves some out. The sample lists about 110,000 clones; approximately 96% were seen once. The material sequenced was PBMCs. The receptors stem from a woman under 30 in good health and CMV-seronegative.

This chain connects TRBV11-2 to TRBJ1-2, with a weak D call TRBD1 (6 bases). V was pared by 5 bases and J by 3 bases, with 10 bases between. The CDR3 sequence is 13 residues long. CDR1 and CDR2 (germline): SGHAT, FQNNGV. The CDR3 nucleotides read TGTGCCAGCAGCAGGGACACCTACTATGGCTACACCTTC. Translating gives CASSRDTYYGYTF.

V is TRBV7-2 and J is TRBJ2-2, with 7 bases fitting TRBD1. CDR1 and CDR2 from the germline V gene are SGHTA and FQGNSA. With 6 bases clipped from V and 3 bases from J, the junction kept 4 bases outside the gene matches. The CDR3 runs 14 residues. Here the CDR3 DNA reads TGTGCCAGCAGATACAGGGGTGACACCGGGGAGCTGTTTTTT. Translation gives CASRYRGDTGELFF.

This chain connects TRBV5-5 to TRBJ1-6; TRBD1 agrees at 10 bases. CDR1 and CDR2 from the germline V gene are SGHKS and YYEKEE (reference sequence). The CDR3 totals 18 residues. Unmatched junction bases numbered 19, after V lost 2 bases and J lost 14 bases. CDR3 bases: TGTGCCAGCAGCTTCGTTGAGCGTACGGGACAGGGGACGATTTCCCTCCACTTT. Translation gives CASSFVERTGQGTISLHF. The full variable domain, completed using reference TRBV5-5 and TRBJ1-6, is DAGVTQSPTHLIKTRGQQVTLRCSPISGHKSVSWYQQVLGQGPQFIFQYYEKEERGRGNFPDRFSARQFPNYSSELNVNALLLGDSALYLCASSFVERTGQGTISLHFGNGTRLTVT.

V gene TRBV7-2 combines with J gene TRBJ1-2, with 8 nucleotides matching TRBD1. The CDR3 sequence is 16 residues long. Germline CDR1 is SGHTA and CDR2 is FQGNSA. The V segment lost 2 bases and the J segment 4 bases; nucleotides outside the gene matches: 9. The CDR3 reads CASSLSSTGDLYGYTF. DNA of the CDR3: TGTGCCAGCAGCTTAAGTTCGACAGGGGACCTCTATGGCTACACCTTC.

This rearrangement joins TRBV9 to TRBJ2-1; D call uncertain. In germline, CDR1 is SGDLS, CDR2 YYNGEE. This CDR3 is built from 12 residues. Trimming shortened V by 0 bases and J by 10 bases, and 8 bases separated the two germline ends. The CDR3 loop reads CASSVDSWEQFF. As DNA, the CDR3 is TGTGCCAGCAGCGTAGATAGTTGGGAGCAGTTCTTC.

The chain recombines TRBV12-5 with TRBJ1-5, with TRBD1 matching 10 bases. The CDR3 runs to 15 residues. Trimming at V came to 3 bases and at J to 9 bases, leaving 8 bases not matched to a gene. Germline V lookup: CDR1 LGHNT, CDR2 FRNRAP. The CDR3 is CASGFVQGQGPPQHF. The DNA of the CDR3 is TGTGCTAGTGGTTTTGTCCAGGGACAGGGGCCGCCCCAGCATTTT.

The V and J genes are TRBV11-2 and TRBJ1-1; D call uncertain. The V end was cut by 2 bases, the J end by 4 bases, with 11 bases between. The CDR3 runs 14 residues. Germline V gives CDR1 SGHAT, CDR2 FQNNGV. Here the CDR3 reads CASSLSSPSTEAFF. Written as DNA, the CDR3 is TGTGCCAGCAGCTTAAGTAGTCCGAGCACTGAAGCTTTCTTT.

The chain joins TRBV13 to TRBJ2-3; TRBD2 aligns across 8 bases. The length of the CDR3 is 15 residues. The germline V gene has CDR1 PRHDT and CDR2 FYEKMQ (reference sequence). Unmatched junction bases numbered 4, after V lost 5 bases and J lost 0 bases. In nucleotides, the CDR3 is TGTGCCAGCAGCCAAGCGGGGGTGAGCACAGATACGCAGTATTTT. Translated: CASSQAGVSTDTQYF.

V usage is TRBV11-2 and J usage is TRBJ2-2, with unresolved D. Looked up from germline, CDR1 is SGHAT and CDR2 is FQNNGV. CDR3 size: 12 residues. V was shortened by 7 bases and J by 7 bases, with 10 bases between the two germline ends. CDR3 residues: CASKTTLGELFF. The CDR3 nucleotides read TGTGCCAGCAAAACGACACTCGGGGAGCTGTTTTTT. Full variable domain (outside the CDR3, taken from reference TRBV11-2 and TRBJ2-2): EAGVAQSPRYKIIEKRQSVAFWCNPISGHATLYWYQQILGQGPKLLIQFQNNGVVDDSQLPKDRFSAERLKGVDSTLKIQPAKLEDSAVYLCASKTTLGELFFGEGSRLTVL.

V and J are TRBV15 and TRBJ1-1; the D gene is possibly TRBD1 (5 bases). Trimming pared 3 bases from V and 3 bases from J, leaving 20 bases between. The CDR3 loop spans 17 amino acids. Germline CDR1 and CDR2: LNHNV and YYDKDF (reference sequence). CDR3 region: CATSSDRDYTPDTEAFF. CDR3 bases: TGTGCCACCAGCAGTGACCGGGACTATACGCCTGACACTGAAGCTTTCTTT.